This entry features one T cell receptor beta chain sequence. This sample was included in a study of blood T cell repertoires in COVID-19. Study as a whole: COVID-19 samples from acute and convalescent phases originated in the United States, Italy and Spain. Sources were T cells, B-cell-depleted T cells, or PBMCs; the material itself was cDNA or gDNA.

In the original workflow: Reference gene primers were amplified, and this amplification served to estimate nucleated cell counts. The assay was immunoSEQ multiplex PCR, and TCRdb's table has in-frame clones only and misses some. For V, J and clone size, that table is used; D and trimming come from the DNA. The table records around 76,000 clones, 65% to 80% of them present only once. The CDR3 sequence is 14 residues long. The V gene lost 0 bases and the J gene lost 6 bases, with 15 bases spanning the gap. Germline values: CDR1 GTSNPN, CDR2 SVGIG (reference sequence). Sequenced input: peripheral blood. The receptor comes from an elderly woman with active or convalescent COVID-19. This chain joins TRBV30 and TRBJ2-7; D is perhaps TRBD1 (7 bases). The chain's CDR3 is CAWSVSGGLLEQYF. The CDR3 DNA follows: TGTGCCTGGAGTGTGTCAGGGGGACTCCTCGAGCAGTACTTC.